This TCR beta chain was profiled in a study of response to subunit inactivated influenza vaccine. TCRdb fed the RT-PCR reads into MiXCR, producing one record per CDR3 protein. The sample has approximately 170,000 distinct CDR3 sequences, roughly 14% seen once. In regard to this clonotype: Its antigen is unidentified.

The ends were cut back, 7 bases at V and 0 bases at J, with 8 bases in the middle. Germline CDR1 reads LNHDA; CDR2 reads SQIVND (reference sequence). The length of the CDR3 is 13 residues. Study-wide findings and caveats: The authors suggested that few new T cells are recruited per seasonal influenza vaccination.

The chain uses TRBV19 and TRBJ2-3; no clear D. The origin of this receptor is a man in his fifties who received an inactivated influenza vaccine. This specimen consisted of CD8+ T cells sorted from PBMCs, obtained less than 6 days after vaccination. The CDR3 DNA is TGTGCCAGTAACAGCCAAAGCACAGATACGCAGTATTTT. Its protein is CASNSQSTDTQYF.